This is a list of T cell receptor beta chains from one sample in a study of cytomegalovirus exposure and HLA in healthy donors. Profiling relied on immunoSEQ multiplex PCR, and the TCRdb table lists in-frame clones only, not all of them. In the table there are some 250,000 clones, around 80% of which are singletons. The specimen sequenced was PBMCs. Receptors were obtained from a middle-aged woman in good health and CMV-seropositive. Each CDR3 is given with its conserved first and last residue. D genes are given only for firm matches. Clone size is shown for a subset of rows, as once, few, many or a class of expanded clone.

j_call | v_call | clone_size | d_call | cdr3_nt | cdr3_aa
TRBJ1-2 | TRBV29-1 | few | TRBD1 | TGCAGCGTTGAAGATTTTACAGGGGGTGGCTACACCTTC | CSVEDFTGGGYTF
TRBJ2-1 | TRBV4-1 | . | . | TGCGCCAGCAGCCAAGATCGAATAGCATCCTGGGATGAGCAGTTCTTC | CASSQDRIASWDEQFF
TRBJ1-5 | TRBV7-2 | . | TRBD1 | TGTGCCAGCAGCACCGGACAGGGACGCGAGCCCCAGCATTTT | CASSTGQGREPQHF
TRBJ2-6 | TRBV5-6 | . | TRBD2 | TGTGCCAGCAGCTTGGGGGGGAGGGGCGGAACCAACGTCCTGACTTTC | CASSLGGRGGTNVLTF
TRBJ2-1 | TRBV30 | . | TRBD1 | TGTGCCTGGAGTACGATCCGCGGGACAGGGTTTAATGAGCAGTTCTTC | CAWSTIRGTGFNEQFF
TRBJ2-1 | TRBV13 | . | TRBD1 | TGTGCCAGCAGCTCCAGACAGGGAATGAATGAGCAGTTCTTC | CASSSRQGMNEQFF
TRBJ2-3 | TRBV7-2 | . | TRBD2 | TGTGCCAGCAGCTTAGGGGTAGCGGGGGGTTATACAGATACGCAGTATTTT | CASSLGVAGGYTDTQYF
TRBJ1-4 | TRBV10-1 | . | . | TGCGCCAGCAGTGAGTACCAGGCTAGGACTACTAATGAAAAACTGTTTTTT | CASSEYQARTTNEKLFF
TRBJ2-1 | TRBV11-3 | . | TRBD1 | TGTGCCAGCAGCTTAGATGGTGGCAGGGGGCGCAATGAGCAGTTCTTC | CASSLDGGRGRNEQFF
TRBJ1-1 | TRBV30 | . | . | TGTGCCTGGAGTGTAAACGGGAACACTGAAGCTTTCTTT | CAWSVNGNTEAFF
TRBJ2-2 | TRBV10-3 | . | TRBD1 | TGTGCCATCACCGGGACAGGACACACCGGGGAGCTGTTTTTT | CAITGTGHTGELFF
TRBJ2-5 | TRBV7-8 | . | . | TGTGCCAGCAGCTTAGTTCGGCTGCGGGAGACCCAGTACTTC | CASSLVRLRETQYF
TRBJ1-2 | TRBV19 | . | TRBD1 | TGTGCCAGTAGTTTTGGACAGGAAAACTATGGCTACACCTTC | CASSFGQENYGYTF
TRBJ1-2 | TRBV7-9 | . | . | TGTGCCAGCAGCTCTGGGGCAGGTACTAACTATGGCTACACCTTC | CASSSGAGTNYGYTF
TRBJ2-1 | TRBV19 | . | . | TGTGCCAGTAGTCGTCGGGATAATGAGCAGTTCTTC | CASSRRDNEQFF
TRBJ1-6 | TRBV6-5 | . | . | TGTGCCAGCAGTTACACCCTCCAGGGATCGAATTCACCCCTCCACTTT | CASSYTLQGSNSPLHF
TRBJ1-2 | TRBV19 | once | TRBD1 | TGTGCCAGTAGTGTGACTCCACAGGGGGCTGGGGGCTACACCTTC | CASSVTPQGAGGYTF
TRBJ2-5 | TRBV7-8 | . | TRBD2 | TGTGCCAGCAGCGTTGCCGGGACTAGGGGAGAGACCCAGTACTTC | CASSVAGTRGETQYF
TRBJ1-2 | TRBV30 | . | . | TGTGCCTGGAGTCTGGGACATTACTATGGCTACACCTTC | CAWSLGHYYGYTF
TRBJ2-7 | TRBV5-6 | . | . | TGTGCCAGCAGCTTGGCTAGCTCGCGGGAGCAGTACTTC | CASSLASSREQYF
TRBJ2-3 | TRBV5-1 | few | TRBD2 | TGCGCCAGCAGCTTGAGCGGGGGGGGCACAGATACGCAGTATTTT | CASSLSGGGTDTQYF
TRBJ2-7 | TRBV10-3 | . | . | TGTGCCATCAGTGAGTCGCAGGGGGGCGAGCAGTACTTC | CAISESQGGEQYF
TRBJ1-1 | TRBV18 | once | TRBD1 | TGTGCCAGCTCACCTGGGACAGCGAACACTGAAGCTTTCTTT | CASSPGTANTEAFF
TRBJ1-3 | TRBV28 | . | TRBD1 | TGTGCCAGCAGCCGGGACAGACTTGGAAACACCATATATTTT | CASSRDRLGNTIYF
TRBJ2-5 | TRBV30 | . | . | TGTGCCTGGCAGCGGGTGGCGGAGACCCAGTACTTC | CAWQRVAETQYF
TRBJ2-7 | TRBV7-9 | . | . | TGTGCCAGCAGCTTAGATTCTGGCCGTGCCGAGCAGTACTTC | CASSLDSGRAEQYF